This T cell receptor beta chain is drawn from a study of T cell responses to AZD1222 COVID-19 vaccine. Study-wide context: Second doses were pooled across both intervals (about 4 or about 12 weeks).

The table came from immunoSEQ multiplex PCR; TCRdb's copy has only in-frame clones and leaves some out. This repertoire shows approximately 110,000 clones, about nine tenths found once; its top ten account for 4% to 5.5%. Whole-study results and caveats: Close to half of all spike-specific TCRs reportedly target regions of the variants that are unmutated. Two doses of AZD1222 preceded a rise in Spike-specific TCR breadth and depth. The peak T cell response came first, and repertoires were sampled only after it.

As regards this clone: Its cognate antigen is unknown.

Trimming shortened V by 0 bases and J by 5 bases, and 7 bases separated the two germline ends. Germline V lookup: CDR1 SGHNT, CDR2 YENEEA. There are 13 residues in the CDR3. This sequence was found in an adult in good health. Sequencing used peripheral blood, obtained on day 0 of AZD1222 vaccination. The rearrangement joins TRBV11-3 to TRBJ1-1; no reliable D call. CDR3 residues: CASSLESWTEAFF. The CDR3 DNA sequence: TGTGCCAGCAGCTTAGAATCTTGGACTGAAGCTTTCTTT.